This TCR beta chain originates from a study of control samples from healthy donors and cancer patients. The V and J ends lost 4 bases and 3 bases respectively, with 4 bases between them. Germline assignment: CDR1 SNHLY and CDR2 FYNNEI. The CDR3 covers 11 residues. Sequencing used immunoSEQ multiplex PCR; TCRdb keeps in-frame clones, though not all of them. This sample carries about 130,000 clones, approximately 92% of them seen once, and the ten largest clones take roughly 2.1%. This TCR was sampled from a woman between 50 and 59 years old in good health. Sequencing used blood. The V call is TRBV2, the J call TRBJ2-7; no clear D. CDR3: CASSAFYEQYF. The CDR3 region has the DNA TGTGCCAGCAGTGCCTTCTACGAGCAGTACTTC.